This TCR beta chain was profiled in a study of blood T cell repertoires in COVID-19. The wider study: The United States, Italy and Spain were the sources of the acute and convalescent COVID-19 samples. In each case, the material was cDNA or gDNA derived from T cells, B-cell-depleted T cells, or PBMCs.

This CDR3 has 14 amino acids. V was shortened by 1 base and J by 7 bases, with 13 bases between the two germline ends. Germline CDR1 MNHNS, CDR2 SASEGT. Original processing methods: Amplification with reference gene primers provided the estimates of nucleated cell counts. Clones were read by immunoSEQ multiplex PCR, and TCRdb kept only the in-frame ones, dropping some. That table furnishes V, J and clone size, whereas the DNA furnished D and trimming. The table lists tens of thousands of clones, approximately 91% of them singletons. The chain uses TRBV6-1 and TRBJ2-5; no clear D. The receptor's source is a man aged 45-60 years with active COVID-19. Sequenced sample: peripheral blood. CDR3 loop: CASSEGDSPGTQYF. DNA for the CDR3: TGTGCCAGCAGTGAAGGTGACTCGCCGGGGACCCAGTACTTC.